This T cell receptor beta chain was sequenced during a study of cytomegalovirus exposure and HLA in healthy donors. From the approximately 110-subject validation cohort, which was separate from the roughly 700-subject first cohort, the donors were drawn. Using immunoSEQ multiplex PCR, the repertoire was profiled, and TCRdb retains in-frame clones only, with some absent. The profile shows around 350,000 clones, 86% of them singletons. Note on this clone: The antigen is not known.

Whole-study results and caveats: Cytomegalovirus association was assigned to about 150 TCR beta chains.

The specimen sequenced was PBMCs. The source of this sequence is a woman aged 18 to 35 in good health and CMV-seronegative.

This CDR3 is CASQLAGSETQYF. CDR3 nucleotide sequence: TGCGCCAGCCAGCTAGCGGGATCAGAGACCCAGTACTTC. The J gene is TRBJ2-5, the V gene TRBV5-1; the match to TRBD2 covers 9 bases. The CDR3 extends over 13 amino acids. Germline loops: CDR1 SGHRS, CDR2 YFSETQ. V shed 7 bases and J 4 bases; nucleotides not matched to a gene: 5.